A single sample gave rise to the 22 T cell receptor beta chains below, sequenced in a study of response to subunit inactivated influenza vaccine (dated by TCRdb to the late 2010s). The method was RT-PCR. The instrument given in TCRdb is Illumina HiSeq 2500. The public reads were reprocessed in TCRdb via fastp at Q25 and MiXCR, keeping in-frame beta chains. Records with the same CDR3 protein are collapsed into one entry carrying the most frequent genes and DNA. The sample data list around 790,000 distinct CDR3 sequences, and around 21% of these were observed just once. Roughly 10% of the sample comes from the top ten. Sequencing used PBMCs from blood, obtained more than 4 days after vaccination. The receptor source for this set is a man in his forties or fifties who received an inactivated influenza vaccine. Donor details come from another sample of the same person, matched by shared clones.

The CDR3 is CASRQTGQGKNEQFF. CDR3 DNA: TGTGCCAGCAGGCAGACCGGACAGGGTAAGAATGAGCAGTTCTTC. The J gene is TRBJ2-1, the V gene TRBV12-3 or TRBV12-4, with 8 bases that match TRBD1. The V segment lost 6 bases and the J segment 7 bases; nucleotides outside the gene matches: 11. The CDR3 loop spans 15 amino acids.

This chain uses TRBV27 with TRBJ2-1; a weak D match, TRBD1 (6 bases). This CDR3 is built from 8 residues. V was pared by 10 bases and J by 15 bases, with 10 bases between. The germline CDR1 and CDR2 sequences are MNHEY and SMNVEV (reference sequence). The CDR3 DNA sequence: TGTGCCACCGACAGGACGTTCTTC. This translates into CATDRTFF.

This clonotype was seen many times. V usage is TRBV5-6 and J usage is TRBJ1-1; D may be TRBD1 (5 bases). CDR1 and CDR2 (germline): SGHDT, YYEEEE. The CDR3 has 13 residues. Trimming removed 2 bases at V and 5 bases at J, with 10 bases between. The CDR3 DNA sequence: TGTGCCAGCAGCTTTGGGACGGGTACTGAAGCTTTCTTT. It codes for CASSFGTGTEAFF.

This clonotype was found many times. The chain has TRBV4-3 and TRBJ2-2; D gene unclear. Germline values: CDR1 LGHNA, CDR2 YSLEER. Trimming removed 1 base at V and 2 bases at J, with 5 bases between. The CDR3 loop spans 14 amino acids. DNA of the CDR3: TGCGCCAGCAGCCAAGGGAGAAACACCGGGGAGCTGTTTTTT. Translated, it gives CASSQGRNTGELFF.

The rearrangement uses TRBV3-1 and TRBJ2-7; D unresolved. CDR1 and CDR2 (germline): LGHDT, YNNKEL (reference sequence). This CDR3 has 17 amino acids. V lost 4 bases, J lost 0 bases, and 19 bases lay in between. The CDR3: CASSRESSRRSSYEQYF. CDR3 sequence (DNA): TGTGCCAGCAGCCGAGAAAGCTCCCGCAGAAGCTCCTACGAGCAGTACTTC.

The rearrangement uses TRBV29-1 and TRBJ2-1; D is possibly TRBD2 (5 bases). CDR1 is SQVTM and CDR2 is ANQGSEA in the germline V gene. CDR3 size: 13 residues. Here the CDR3 reads CRGDGSSYNEQFF. The CDR3 DNA is TGCAGGGGAGACGGCAGCTCCTACAATGAGCAGTTCTTC.

CDR3 amino acids: CATRDRVSGELFF. The CDR3 nucleotides are TGTGCCACCAGGGACAGGGTGTCCGGGGAGCTGTTTTTT. V is TRBV24-1 and J is TRBJ2-2; 8 positions match TRBD1. The germline V gene has CDR1 KGHDR and CDR2 SFDVKD. This CDR3 is 13 amino acids long. V lost 7 bases, J lost 6 bases, and 3 bases stayed unmatched.

The rearrangement joins TRBV4-3 to TRBJ1-2, with 7 bases matching TRBD1. V was clipped by 4 bases and J by 7 bases; unmatched bases: 12. Per the germline V gene, CDR1 is LGHNA and CDR2 is YSLEER. The CDR3 is 15 residues long. CDR3 bases: TGCGCCAGCAGCCCAGGGGGACGGGCGTATTTTGGCTACACCTTC. Translated, it gives CASSPGGRAYFGYTF.

There are a few counts of this clonotype. The J gene is TRBJ2-7, the V gene TRBV9; D is tentatively TRBD1 or TRBD2 (5 bases each). Germline loops: CDR1 SGDLS, CDR2 YYNGEE. Trimming cost V 0 bases and J 3 bases, with 13 bases left between them. The CDR3 is 15 amino acids. The CDR3 sequence is CASSVEGRMNYEQYF. CDR3 coding DNA: TGTGCCAGCAGCGTAGAGGGACGTATGAACTACGAGCAGTACTTC.

This clonotype appeared many times. The CDR3 DNA reads TGTGCCAGCAGCTTAAACGGGGGGTACAGCGGAGAGAACACCGGGGAGCTGTTTTTT. This sequence encodes CASSLNGGYSGENTGELFF. The chain joins TRBV7-3 to TRBJ2-2, with 7 bases identical to TRBD2. The CDR3 runs 19 residues. The germline CDR1 and CDR2 sequences are SGHTA and FQGTGA. The trim removed 1 base at V and 1 base at J, leaving 12 bases unmatched.

V usage is TRBV13 and J usage is TRBJ2-7, with 7 bases lining up with TRBD1. Germline V gives CDR1 PRHDT, CDR2 FYEKMQ (reference sequence). Trimming took 3 bases from V and 5 from J; bases not matched to a gene: 13. The CDR3 loop spans 16 amino acids. Written as DNA, the CDR3 is TGTGCCAGCAGCTTTATGGACAGGTTGACTGGCAACGAGCAGTACTTC. It is translated as CASSFMDRLTGNEQYF.

The V call is TRBV28, the J call TRBJ2-2; unclear D gene. This CDR3 has 13 residues. With 4 bases removed from V and 8 bases from J, the gap between germline ends came to 11 bases. The V gene's germline CDR1 is MDHEN and CDR2 SYDVKM. CDR3 residues: CASSSTVIGELFF. Here the CDR3 DNA reads TGTGCCAGCAGTTCCACAGTCATAGGGGAGCTGTTTTTT.

The table lists this clonotype with a few counts. This rearrangement joins TRBV7-9 to TRBJ2-5, with TRBD2 identical over 11 bases. V lost 5 bases to trimming and J lost 1 base; unmatched junction nucleotides: 3. The CDR3 consists of 15 residues. CDR1 is SEHNR, CDR2 FQNEAQ, per germline (reference sequence). The CDR3 nucleotides read TGTGCCAGCAGCCCGACTAGCGGGACCCAAGAGACCCAGTACTTC. It translates to CASSPTSGTQETQYF.

The CDR3 DNA sequence: TGCAGTGCTCCGCGGGAGCGAAGTAGTAATGAGCAGTTCTTC. It specifies CSAPRERSSNEQFF. This sequence joins TRBV20-1 and TRBJ2-1; 7 positions match TRBD2. V was clipped by 5 bases and J by 7 bases; unmatched bases: 11. The CDR3 is made up of 14 amino acids. Germline V lookup: CDR1 DFQATT, CDR2 SNEGSKA (reference sequence).

As for this clonotype: Just one base apart from a much larger clone, this may be a read error. V is TRBV5-6 and J is TRBJ2-1, with TRBD2 as a possible D gene (5 bases). The CDR3 runs 15 residues. The germline V gene encodes CDR1 SGHDT and CDR2 YYEEEE. Trimming stripped 5 bases from V and 6 bases from J, with 18 bases between. The CDR3 sequence is CASSRKEGEINEQFF. CDR3 coding DNA: TGTGCCAGCAGTAGGAAAGAGGGAGAGATCAATGAGCAGTTCTTC.

The chain carries TRBV2 and TRBJ2-6; possibly TRBD1 for D (5 bases). Germline CDR1 reads SNHLY; CDR2 reads FYNNEI. CDR3 length: 15 residues. V lost 4 bases and J 2 bases, leaving 9 bases between the germline ends. The DNA of the CDR3 is TGTGCCAGCAGTGGATCCAGGGCTGGGGCCAACGTCCTGACTTTC. This translates into CASSGSRAGANVLTF.

The CDR3 DNA is TGCGCCAGCAGCTTGGCCTGGAGGGACTACGAGCAGTACTTC. This translates into CASSLAWRDYEQYF. The V call is TRBV5-1, the J call TRBJ2-7, with D maybe TRBD2 (6 bases). Trimming removed 0 bases at V and 3 bases at J, with 10 bases between. The CDR3 runs to 14 residues. CDR1 and CDR2 from the germline V gene are SGHRS and YFSETQ.

This clonotype was picked up a small number of times. The chain recombines TRBV3-1 with TRBJ2-7; D is undetermined. This CDR3 spans 15 amino acids. Trimming cost V 0 bases and J 2 bases, with 11 bases left between them. Germline V gene sequence: CDR1 LGHDT, CDR2 YNNKEL (reference sequence). CDR3 coding DNA: TGTGCCAGCAGCCAAGATACTGGTCCGGCCTACGAGCAGTACTTC. This codes for CASSQDTGPAYEQYF.

This clonotype was seen a handful of times. The chain employs TRBV6-2 or TRBV6-3 and TRBJ1-5; D may be TRBD1 (6 bases). V gave up 4 bases and J gave up 6 bases, with 19 bases separating them. In germline, CDR1 is MNHEY, CDR2 SVGEGT. The CDR3 length is 16 residues. The CDR3 loop is CASSFDRPISPQPQHF. Written as DNA, the CDR3 is TGTGCCAGCAGTTTCGACAGGCCGATAAGCCCTCAGCCCCAGCATTTT.

This chain links TRBV20-1 with TRBJ1-1, with D possibly being TRBD1 (6 bases). The ends were cut back, 5 bases at V and 1 base at J, with 11 bases in the middle. In germline, CDR1 is DFQATT, CDR2 SNEGSKA (reference sequence). The CDR3 contains 13 residues. The CDR3 sequence: CSAGTLGNTEAFF. The DNA of the CDR3 is TGCAGTGCTGGGACACTCGGGAACACTGAAGCTTTCTTT.

This chain connects TRBV20-1 to TRBJ2-5, with 12 nucleotides matching TRBD2. The CDR3 has 14 residues. The V gene's germline CDR1 is DFQATT and CDR2 SNEGSKA (reference sequence). V was clipped by 5 bases and J by 3 bases; unmatched bases: 4. The CDR3 here is CSALRTSGEETQYF. The CDR3 DNA reads as TGCAGTGCTCTCCGGACTAGCGGGGAAGAGACCCAGTACTTC.

Concerning this clonotype: Relative to the germline gene, one junction end is altered; a read error may explain this. The V and J genes are TRBV12-3 or TRBV12-4 and TRBJ1-2; D is unresolved. The CDR3 has 13 residues. The CDR3 sequence is CASSPLRAGGYIF. The CDR3 DNA reads TGTGCCAGCAGTCCCTTGAGGGCCGGTGGCTACATCTTC.